This T cell receptor (beta chain) was captured by sequencing in a study of OX40 agonist ivuxolimab in advanced cancers. Generated by immunoSEQ multiplex PCR, the TCRdb table keeps only in-frame clones and is missing some. The sample lists about 82,000 clones, roughly 92% occurring once. The V segment lost 2 bases and the J segment 7 bases; nucleotides outside the gene matches: 9. The CDR3 has 15 amino acids. The germline V gene has CDR1 SGHTA and CDR2 FQGNSA. The origin of this receptor is an adult with an advanced solid tumor such as melanoma, head and neck, liver or kidney cancer. V usage is TRBV7-2 and J usage is TRBJ2-7; TRBD2 matches 9 bases. The sequenced sample was CD4+ or CD8+ T cells sorted from blood, obtained in a trial of the OX40 agonist ivuxolimab. CDR3 amino acids: CASSLSAGGHREQYF. DNA for the CDR3: TGTGCCAGCAGCTTATCTGCGGGGGGGCATCGGGAGCAGTACTTC.